Reported below is one T cell receptor (beta chain). Its antigen is not identified. Per sample, around 10^5 TCR templates were assayed. Sequenced by immunoSEQ multiplex PCR; TCRdb stores in-frame clones only, minus some. The top ten hold approximately 0.15% of the sample, which has 100,000 to 110,000 clones, 80% to 95% seen once. This entry belongs to a study of siplizumab effects on memory and regulatory T cells. V lost 8 bases and J 0 bases, leaving 8 bases between the germline ends. The V gene's germline CDR1 is KGHSH and CDR2 LQKENI. There are 13 residues in the CDR3. Study-level results: Apparently key alloresponse contributors, naive T cells also seemed more diverse than memory cells. Alloreactive sequences tracing back to unstimulated CD4+ memory cells fell significantly with siplizumab.

The TCR originated in a human donor in good health. Sequencing was carried out using CD4+ T cells sorted from blood. V usage is TRBV18 and J usage is TRBJ1-3, with unresolved D. CDR3 DNA sequence: TGTGCCAGCCGCAAGAGCTCTGGAAACACCATATATTTT. This sequence encodes CASRKSSGNTIYF. The full variable domain, rest sourced from reference TRBV18 and TRBJ1-3, is NAGVMQNPRHLVRRRGQEARLRCSPMKGHSHVYWYRQLPEEGLKFMVYLQKENIIDESGMPKERFSAEFPKEGPSILRIQQVVRGDSAAYFCASRKSSGNTIYFGEGSWLTVV.